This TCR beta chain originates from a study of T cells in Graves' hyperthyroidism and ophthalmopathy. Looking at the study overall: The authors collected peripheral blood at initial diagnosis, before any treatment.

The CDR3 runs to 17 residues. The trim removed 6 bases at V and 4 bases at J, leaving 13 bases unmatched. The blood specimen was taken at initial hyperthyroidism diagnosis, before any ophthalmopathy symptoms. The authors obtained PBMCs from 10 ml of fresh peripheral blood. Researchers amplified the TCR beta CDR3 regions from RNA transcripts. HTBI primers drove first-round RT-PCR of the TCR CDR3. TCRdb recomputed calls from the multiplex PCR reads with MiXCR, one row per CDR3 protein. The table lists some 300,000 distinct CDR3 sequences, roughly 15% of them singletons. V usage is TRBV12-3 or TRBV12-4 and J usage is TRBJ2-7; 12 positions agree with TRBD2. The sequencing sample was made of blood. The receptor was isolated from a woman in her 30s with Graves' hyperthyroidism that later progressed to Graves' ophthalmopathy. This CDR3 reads CASSLRPSGGASYEQYF. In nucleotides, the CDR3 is TGTGCCAGCAGCTTACGCCCTAGCGGGGGGGCCAGTTACGAGCAGTACTTC.